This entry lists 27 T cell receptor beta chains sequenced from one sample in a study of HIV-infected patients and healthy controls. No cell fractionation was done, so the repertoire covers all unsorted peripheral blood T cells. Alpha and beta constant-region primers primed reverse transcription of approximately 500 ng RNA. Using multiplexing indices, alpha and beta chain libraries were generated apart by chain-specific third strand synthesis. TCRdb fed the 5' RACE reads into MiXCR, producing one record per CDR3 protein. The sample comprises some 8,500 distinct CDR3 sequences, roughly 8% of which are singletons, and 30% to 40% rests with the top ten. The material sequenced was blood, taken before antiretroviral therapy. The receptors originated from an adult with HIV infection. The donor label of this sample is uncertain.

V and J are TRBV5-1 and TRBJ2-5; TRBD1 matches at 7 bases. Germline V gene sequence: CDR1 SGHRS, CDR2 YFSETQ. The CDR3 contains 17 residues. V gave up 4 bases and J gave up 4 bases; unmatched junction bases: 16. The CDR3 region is CASSGTRGGRGRETQYF. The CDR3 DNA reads TGCGCCAGCAGCGGAACGAGAGGGGGCAGGGGGAGAGAGACCCAGTACTTC.

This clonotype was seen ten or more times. The CDR3 region is CASSRDMAYEQYF. For the CDR3, the DNA is TGTGCCAGCAGTCGCGACATGGCCTACGAGCAGTACTTC. V gene TRBV6-6 combines with J gene TRBJ2-7; unclear D gene. Germline values: CDR1 MNHNY, CDR2 SVGAGI (reference sequence). The V gene lost 5 bases and the J gene lost 2 bases, with 10 bases spanning the gap. This CDR3 has 13 residues.

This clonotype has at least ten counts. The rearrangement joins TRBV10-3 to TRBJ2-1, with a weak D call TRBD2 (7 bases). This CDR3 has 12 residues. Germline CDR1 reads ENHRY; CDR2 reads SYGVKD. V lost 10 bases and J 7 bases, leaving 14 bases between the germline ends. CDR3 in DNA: TGTGCCACCGGGGGCGGGAGTAATGAGCAGTTCTTC. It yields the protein CATGGGSNEQFF.

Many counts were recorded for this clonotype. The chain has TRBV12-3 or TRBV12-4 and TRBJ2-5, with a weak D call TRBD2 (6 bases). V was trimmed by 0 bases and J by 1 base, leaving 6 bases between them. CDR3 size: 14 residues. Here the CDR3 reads CASSLAGGQETQYF. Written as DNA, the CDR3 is TGTGCCAGCAGTTTAGCCGGGGGCCAAGAGACCCAGTACTTC.

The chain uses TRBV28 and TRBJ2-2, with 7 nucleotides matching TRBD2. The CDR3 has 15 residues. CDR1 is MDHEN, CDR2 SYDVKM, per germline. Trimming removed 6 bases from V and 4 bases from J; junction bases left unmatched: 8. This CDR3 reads CASRLGASGTGELFF. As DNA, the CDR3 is TGTGCCAGCAGGCTAGGGGCTAGCGGCACCGGGGAGCTGTTTTTT.

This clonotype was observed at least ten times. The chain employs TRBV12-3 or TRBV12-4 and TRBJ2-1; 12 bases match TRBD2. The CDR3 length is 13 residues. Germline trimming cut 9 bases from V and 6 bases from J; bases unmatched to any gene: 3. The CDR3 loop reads CASRLAGVNEQFF. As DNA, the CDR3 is TGTGCCAGTCGACTAGCGGGAGTCAATGAGCAGTTCTTC.

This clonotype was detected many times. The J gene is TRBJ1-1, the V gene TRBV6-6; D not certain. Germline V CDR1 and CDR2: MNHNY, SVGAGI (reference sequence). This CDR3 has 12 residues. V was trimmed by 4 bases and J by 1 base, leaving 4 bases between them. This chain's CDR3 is CASSFTNTEAFF. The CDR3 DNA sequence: TGTGCCAGCAGTTTCACGAACACTGAAGCTTTCTTT.

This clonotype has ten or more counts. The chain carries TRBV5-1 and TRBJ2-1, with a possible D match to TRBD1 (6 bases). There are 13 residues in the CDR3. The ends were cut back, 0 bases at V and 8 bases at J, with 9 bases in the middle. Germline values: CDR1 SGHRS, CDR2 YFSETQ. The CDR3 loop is CASSLVRGDEQFF. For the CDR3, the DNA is TGCGCCAGCAGCTTGGTCAGGGGCGATGAGCAGTTCTTC.

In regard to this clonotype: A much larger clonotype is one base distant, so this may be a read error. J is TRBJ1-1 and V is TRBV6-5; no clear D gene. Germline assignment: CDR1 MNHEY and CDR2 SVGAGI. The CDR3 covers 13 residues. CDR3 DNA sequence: TGTGCCAGCAGCACCGACGGGAACACTGTAGCTTTCTTT. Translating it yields CASSTDGNTVAFF.

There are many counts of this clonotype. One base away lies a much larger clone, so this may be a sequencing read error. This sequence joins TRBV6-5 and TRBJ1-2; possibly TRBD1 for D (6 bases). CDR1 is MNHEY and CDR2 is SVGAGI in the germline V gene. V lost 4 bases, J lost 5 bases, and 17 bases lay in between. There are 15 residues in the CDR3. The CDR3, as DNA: TGTGCCAGCAGTTGCAGGGGAGGTTCCGGATATGGCTACACCTTC. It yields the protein CASSCRGGSGYGYTF.

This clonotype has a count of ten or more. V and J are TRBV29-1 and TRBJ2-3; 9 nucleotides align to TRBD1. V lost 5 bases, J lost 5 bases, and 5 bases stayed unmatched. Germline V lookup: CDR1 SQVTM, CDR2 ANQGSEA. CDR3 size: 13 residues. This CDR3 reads CSVTGGRRDTQYF. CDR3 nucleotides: TGCAGCGTTACAGGGGGCCGAAGAGATACGCAGTATTTT.

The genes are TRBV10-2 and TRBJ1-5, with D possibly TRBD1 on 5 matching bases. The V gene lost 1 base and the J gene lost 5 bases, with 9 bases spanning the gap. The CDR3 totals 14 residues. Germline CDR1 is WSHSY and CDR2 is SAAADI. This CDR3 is CASSELGEHQPQHF. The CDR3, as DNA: TGCGCCAGCAGTGAGTTGGGGGAGCATCAGCCCCAGCATTTT.

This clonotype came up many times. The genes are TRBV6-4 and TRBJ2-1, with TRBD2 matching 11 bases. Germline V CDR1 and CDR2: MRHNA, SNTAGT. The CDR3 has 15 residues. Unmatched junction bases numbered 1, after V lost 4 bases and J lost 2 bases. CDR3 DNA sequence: TGTGCCAGCAGTGTAGCGGGGGGGCCCTACAATGAGCAGTTCTTC. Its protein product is CASSVAGGPYNEQFF.

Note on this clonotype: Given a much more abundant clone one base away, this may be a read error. CDR3 region: CSARGTGATHSNRPQHF. In DNA form, the CDR3 reads TGCAGTGCTAGAGGGACAGGGGCAACTCATAGCAATCGGCCCCAGCATTTT. V gene TRBV20-1 combines with J gene TRBJ1-5; 9 bases map to TRBD1. This CDR3 is built from 17 residues. CDR1 is DFQATT, CDR2 SNEGSKA, per germline (reference sequence).

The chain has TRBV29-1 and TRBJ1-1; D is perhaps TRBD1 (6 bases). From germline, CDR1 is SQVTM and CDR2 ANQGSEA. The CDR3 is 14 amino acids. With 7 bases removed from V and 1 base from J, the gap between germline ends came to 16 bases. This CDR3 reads CSAADRRGNTEAFF. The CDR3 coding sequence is TGCAGCGCCGCCGACAGGCGGGGGAACACTGAAGCTTTCTTT.

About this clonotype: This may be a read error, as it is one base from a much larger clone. CDR3 coding DNA: TGTGCCGGCAGCTTAGATACAGGGGGTTGGGGAACTGAAGCTTTCTTT. Translated, it gives CAGSLDTGGWGTEAFF. The chain recombines TRBV11-2 with TRBJ1-1, with 8 bases fitting TRBD1. Per germline, CDR1 SGHAT and CDR2 FQNNGV. The CDR3 totals 16 residues.

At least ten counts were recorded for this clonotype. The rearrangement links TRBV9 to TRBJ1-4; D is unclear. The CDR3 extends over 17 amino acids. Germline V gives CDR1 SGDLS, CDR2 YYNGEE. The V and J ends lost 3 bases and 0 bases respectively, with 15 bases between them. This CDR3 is CASSGAERTATNEKLFF. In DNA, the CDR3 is TGTGCCAGCAGCGGCGCGGAGAGAACTGCAACTAATGAAAAACTGTTTTTT. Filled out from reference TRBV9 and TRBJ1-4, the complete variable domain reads DSGVTQTPKHLITATGQRVTLRCSPRSGDLSVYWYQQSLDQGLQFLIQYYNGEERAKGNILERFSAQQFPDLHSELNLSSLELGDSALYFCASSGAERTATNEKLFFGSGTQLSVL.

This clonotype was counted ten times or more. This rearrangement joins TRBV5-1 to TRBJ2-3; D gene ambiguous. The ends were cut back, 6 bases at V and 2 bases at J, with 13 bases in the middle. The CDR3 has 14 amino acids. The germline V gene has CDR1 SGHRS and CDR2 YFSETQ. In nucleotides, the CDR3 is TGCGCCAGCACCGACAAGCGATCCACAGATACGCAGTATTTT. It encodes CASTDKRSTDTQYF.

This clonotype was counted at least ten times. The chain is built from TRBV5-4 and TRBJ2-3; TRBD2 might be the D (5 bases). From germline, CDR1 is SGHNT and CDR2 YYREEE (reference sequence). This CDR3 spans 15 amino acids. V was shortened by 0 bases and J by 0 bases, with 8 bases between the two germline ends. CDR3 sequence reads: CASSLGRTSTDTQYF. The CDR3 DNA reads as TGTGCCAGCAGCTTGGGGAGGACTAGCACAGATACGCAGTATTTT.

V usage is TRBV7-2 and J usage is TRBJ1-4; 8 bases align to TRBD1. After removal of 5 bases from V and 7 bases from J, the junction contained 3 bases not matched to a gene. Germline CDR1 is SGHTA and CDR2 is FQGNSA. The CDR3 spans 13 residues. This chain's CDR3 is CASSVDRAEKLFF. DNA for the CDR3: TGTGCCAGCAGCGTGGACAGGGCTGAAAAACTGTTTTTT.

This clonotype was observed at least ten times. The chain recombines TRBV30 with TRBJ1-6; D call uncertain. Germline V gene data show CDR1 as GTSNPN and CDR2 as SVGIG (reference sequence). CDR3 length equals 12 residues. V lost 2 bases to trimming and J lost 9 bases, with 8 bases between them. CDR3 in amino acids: CAWSLGFSPLHF. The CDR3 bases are TGTGCCTGGAGTCTGGGCTTTTCACCCCTCCACTTT.

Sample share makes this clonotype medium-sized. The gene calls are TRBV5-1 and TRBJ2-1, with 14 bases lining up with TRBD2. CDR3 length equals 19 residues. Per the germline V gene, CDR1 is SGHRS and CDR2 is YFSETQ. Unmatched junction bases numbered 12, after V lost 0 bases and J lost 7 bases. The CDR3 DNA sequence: TGCGCCAGCAGCTTGGGCGGACTAGCGGGAGGAGCAAGTATTAATGAGCAGTTCTTC. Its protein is CASSLGGLAGGASINEQFF.

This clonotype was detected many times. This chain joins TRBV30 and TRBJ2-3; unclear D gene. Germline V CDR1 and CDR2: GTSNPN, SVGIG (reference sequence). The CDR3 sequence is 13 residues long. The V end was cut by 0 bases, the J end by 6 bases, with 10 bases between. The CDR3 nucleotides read TGTGCCTGGAGTGTGGGTGTTACGGATACGCAGTATTTT. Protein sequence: CAWSVGVTDTQYF.

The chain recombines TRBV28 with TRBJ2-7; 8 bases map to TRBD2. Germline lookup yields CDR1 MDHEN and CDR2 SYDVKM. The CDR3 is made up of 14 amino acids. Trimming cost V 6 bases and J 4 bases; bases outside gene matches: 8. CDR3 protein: CASSQTSGAYEQYF. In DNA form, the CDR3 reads TGTGCCAGCAGCCAAACTAGCGGCGCTTACGAGCAGTACTTC.

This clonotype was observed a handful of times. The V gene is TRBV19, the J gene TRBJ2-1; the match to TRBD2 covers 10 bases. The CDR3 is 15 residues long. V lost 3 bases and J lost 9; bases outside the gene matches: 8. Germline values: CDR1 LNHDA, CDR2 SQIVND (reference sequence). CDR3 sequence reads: CASSIGLAGVSEQFF. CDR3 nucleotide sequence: TGTGCCAGTAGTATTGGGCTAGCGGGAGTCAGTGAGCAGTTCTTC.

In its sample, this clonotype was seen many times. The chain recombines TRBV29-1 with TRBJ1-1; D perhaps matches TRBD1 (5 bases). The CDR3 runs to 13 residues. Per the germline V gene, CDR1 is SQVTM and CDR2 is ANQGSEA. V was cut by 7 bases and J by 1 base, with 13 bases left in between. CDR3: CSATITGNTEAFF. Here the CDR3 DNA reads TGCAGCGCCACCATAACAGGGAACACTGAAGCTTTCTTT.

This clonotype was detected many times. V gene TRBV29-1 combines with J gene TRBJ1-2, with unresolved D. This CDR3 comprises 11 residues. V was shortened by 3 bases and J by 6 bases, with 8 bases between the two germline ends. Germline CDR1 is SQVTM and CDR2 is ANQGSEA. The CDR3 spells CSVDRRDGYTF. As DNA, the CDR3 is TGCAGCGTTGATCGGAGGGATGGCTACACCTTC.